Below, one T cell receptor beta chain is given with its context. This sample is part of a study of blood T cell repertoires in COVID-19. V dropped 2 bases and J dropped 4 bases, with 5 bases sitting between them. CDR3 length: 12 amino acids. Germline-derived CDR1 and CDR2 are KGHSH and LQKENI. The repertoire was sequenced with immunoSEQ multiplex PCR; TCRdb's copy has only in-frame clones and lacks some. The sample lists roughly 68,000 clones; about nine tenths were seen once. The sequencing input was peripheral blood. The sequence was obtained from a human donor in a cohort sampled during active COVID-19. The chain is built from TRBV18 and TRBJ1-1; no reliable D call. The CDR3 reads CASSPGLTEAFF. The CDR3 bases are TGTGCCAGCTCACCAGGCCTCACTGAAGCTTTCTTT.